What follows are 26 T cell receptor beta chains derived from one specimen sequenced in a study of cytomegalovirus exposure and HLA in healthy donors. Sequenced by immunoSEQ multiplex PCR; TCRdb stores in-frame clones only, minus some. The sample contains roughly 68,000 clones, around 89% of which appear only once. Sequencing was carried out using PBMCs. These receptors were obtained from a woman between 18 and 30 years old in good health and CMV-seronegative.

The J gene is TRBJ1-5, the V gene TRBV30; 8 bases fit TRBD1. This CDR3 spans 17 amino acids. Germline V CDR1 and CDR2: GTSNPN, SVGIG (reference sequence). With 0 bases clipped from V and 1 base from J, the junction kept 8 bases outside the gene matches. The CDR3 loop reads CAWSVGRGPSSNQPQHF. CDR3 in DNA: TGTGCCTGGAGTGTGGGCAGGGGGCCATCCAGCAATCAGCCCCAGCATTTT.

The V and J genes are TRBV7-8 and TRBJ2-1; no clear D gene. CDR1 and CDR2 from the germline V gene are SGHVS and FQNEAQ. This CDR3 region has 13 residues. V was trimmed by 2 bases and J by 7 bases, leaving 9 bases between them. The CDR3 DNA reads TGTGCCAGCAGCTTATATTTGTCTAATGAGCAGTTCTTC. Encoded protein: CASSLYLSNEQFF.

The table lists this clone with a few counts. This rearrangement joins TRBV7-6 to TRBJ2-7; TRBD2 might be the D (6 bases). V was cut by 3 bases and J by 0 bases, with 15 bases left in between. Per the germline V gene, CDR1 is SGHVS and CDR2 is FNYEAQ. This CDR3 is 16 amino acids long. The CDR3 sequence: CASSFEPGLSSYEQYF. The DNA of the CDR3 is TGTGCCAGCAGCTTCGAGCCGGGACTTAGCTCCTACGAGCAGTACTTC.

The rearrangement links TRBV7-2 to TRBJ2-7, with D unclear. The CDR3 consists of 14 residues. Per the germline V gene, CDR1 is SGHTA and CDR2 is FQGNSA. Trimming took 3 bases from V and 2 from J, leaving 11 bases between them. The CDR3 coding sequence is TGTGCCAGCAGCTTCGCGGCCTGGACCTACGAGCAGTACTTC. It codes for CASSFAAWTYEQYF.

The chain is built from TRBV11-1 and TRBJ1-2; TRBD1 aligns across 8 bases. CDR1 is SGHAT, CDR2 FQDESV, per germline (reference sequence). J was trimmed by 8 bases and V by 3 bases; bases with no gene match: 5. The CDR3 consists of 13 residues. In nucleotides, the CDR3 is TGTGCCAGCAGCTTGGACAGGGAGTTGGGCTACACCTTC. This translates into CASSLDRELGYTF.

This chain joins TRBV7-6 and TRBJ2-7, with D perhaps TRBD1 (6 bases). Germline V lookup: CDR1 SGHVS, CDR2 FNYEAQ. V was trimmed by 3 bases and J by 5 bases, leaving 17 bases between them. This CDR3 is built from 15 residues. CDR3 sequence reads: CASSFMDSPGNEQYF. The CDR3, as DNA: TGTGCCAGCAGCTTTATGGACAGCCCCGGGAACGAGCAGTACTTC.

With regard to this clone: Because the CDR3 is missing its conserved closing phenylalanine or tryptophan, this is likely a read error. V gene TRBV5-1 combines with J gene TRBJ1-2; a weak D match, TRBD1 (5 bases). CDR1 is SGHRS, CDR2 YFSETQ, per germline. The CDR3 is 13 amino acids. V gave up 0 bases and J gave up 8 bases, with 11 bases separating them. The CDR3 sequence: CASSLAGREGYTL. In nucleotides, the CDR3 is TGCGCCAGCAGCTTGGCAGGGAGGGAAGGCTACACCCTC.

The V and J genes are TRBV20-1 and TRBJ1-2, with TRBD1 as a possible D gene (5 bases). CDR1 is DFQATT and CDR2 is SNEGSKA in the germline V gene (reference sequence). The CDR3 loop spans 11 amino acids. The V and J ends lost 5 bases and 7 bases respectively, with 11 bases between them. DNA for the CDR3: TGCAGTGCTGAGCAGGGCCGTGGCTACACCTTC. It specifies CSAEQGRGYTF.

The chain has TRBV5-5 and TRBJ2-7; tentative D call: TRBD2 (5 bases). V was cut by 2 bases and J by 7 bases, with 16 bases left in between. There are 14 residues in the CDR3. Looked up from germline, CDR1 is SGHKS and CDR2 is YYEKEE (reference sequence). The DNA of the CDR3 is TGTGCCAGCAGCTTTTCCAGCGGTGGTTGGGAGCAGTACTTC. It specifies CASSFSSGGWEQYF.

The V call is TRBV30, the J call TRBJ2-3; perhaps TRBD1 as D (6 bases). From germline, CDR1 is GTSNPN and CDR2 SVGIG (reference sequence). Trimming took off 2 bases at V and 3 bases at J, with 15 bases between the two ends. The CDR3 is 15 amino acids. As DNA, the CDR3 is TGTGCCTGGAGTTCCCGGGGAACAGGGACAGATACGCAGTATTTT. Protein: CAWSSRGTGTDTQYF.

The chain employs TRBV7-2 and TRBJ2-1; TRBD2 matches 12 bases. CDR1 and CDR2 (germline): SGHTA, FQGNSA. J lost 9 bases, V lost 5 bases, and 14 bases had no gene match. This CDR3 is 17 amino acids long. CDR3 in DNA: TGTGCCAGCAGCGTAGGGTCGTCTAGCGGGGGGGCGGGTGAGCAGTTCTTC. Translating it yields CASSVGSSSGGAGEQFF.

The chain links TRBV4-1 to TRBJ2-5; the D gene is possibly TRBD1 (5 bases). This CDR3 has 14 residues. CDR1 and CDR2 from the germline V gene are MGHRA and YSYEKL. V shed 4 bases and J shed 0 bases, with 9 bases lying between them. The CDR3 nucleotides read TGCGCCAGCAGCCGACAGAGATACCAAGAGACCCAGTACTTC. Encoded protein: CASSRQRYQETQYF.

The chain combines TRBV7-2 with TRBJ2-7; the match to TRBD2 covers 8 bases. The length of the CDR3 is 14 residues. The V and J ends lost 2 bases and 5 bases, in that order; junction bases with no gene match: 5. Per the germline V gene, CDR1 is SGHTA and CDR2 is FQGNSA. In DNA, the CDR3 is TGTGCCAGCAGCTTAAAGCGGGAGTCCCACGAGCAGTACTTC. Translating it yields CASSLKRESHEQYF.

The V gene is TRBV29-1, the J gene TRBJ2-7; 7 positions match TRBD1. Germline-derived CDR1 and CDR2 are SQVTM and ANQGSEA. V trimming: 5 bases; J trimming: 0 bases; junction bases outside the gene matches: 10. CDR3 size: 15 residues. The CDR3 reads CSVRTGLLSSYEQYF. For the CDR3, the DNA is TGCAGCGTTAGGACAGGCCTCCTTAGCTCCTACGAGCAGTACTTC.

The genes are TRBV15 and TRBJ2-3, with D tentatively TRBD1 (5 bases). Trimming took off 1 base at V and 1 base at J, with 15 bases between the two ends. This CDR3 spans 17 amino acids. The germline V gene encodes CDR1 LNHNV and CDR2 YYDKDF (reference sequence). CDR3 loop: CATSRGGLEGGTDTQYF. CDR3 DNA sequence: TGTGCCACCAGCAGAGGGGGCCTGGAAGGGGGCACAGATACGCAGTATTTT.

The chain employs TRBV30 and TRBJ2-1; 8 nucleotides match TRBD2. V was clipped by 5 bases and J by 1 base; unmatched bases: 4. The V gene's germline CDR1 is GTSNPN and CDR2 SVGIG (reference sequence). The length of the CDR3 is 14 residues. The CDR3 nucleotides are TGTGCCTGGCAGAGCGGGAGTTCCTACAATGAGCAGTTCTTC. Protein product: CAWQSGSSYNEQFF.

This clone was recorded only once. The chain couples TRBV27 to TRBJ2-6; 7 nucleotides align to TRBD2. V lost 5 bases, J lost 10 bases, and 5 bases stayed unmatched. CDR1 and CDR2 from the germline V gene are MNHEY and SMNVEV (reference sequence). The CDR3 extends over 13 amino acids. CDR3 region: CASSVNGGNVLTF. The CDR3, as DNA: TGTGCCAGCAGTGTAAACGGGGGGAACGTCCTGACTTTC.

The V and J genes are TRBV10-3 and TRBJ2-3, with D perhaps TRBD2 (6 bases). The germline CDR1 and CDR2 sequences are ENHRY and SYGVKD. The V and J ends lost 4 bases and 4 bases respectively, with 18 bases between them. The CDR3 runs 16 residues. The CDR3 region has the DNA TGTGCCATCAGTGCCGGGACTTTCCCCAGGGCAGATACGCAGTATTTT. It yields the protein CAISAGTFPRADTQYF.

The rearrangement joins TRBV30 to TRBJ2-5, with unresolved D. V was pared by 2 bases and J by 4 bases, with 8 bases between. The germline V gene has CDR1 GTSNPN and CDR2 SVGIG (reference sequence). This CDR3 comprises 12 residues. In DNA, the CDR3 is TGTGCCTGGAGTTTATCCGGAGAGACCCAGTACTTC. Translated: CAWSLSGETQYF.

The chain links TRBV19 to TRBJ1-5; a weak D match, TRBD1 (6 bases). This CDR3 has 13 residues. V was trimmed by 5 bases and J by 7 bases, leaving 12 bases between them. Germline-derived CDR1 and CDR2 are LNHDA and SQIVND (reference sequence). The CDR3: CASSQGPEQPQHF. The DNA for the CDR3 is TGTGCCAGTAGTCAGGGGCCGGAACAGCCCCAGCATTTT.

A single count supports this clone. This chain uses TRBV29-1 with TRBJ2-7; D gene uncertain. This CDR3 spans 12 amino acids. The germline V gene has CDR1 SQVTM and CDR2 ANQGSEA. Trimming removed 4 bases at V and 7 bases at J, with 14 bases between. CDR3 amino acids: CSVALLVGEQYF. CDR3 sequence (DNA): TGCAGCGTTGCTCTCCTGGTCGGGGAGCAGTACTTC.

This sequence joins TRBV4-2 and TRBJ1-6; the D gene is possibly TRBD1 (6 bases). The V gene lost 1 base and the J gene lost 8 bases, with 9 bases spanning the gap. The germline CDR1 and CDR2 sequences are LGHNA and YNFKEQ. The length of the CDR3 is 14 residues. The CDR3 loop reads CASSQAGVDSPLHF. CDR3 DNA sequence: TGTGCCAGCAGCCAAGCAGGGGTGGATTCACCCCTCCACTTT.

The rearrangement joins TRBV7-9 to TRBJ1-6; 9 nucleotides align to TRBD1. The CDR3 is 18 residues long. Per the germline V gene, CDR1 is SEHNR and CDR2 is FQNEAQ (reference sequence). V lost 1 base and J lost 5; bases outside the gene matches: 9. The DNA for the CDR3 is TGTGCCAGCAGCTTAGGCGTATCGTGGGACAGGGATAATTCACCCCTCCACTTT. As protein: CASSLGVSWDRDNSPLHF.

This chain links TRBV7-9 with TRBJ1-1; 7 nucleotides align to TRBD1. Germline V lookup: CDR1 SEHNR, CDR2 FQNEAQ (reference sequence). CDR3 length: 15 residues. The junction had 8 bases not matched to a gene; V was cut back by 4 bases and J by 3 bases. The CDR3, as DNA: TGTGCCAGCAGCTGGGGCAGGGGGATCGACACTGAAGCTTTCTTT. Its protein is CASSWGRGIDTEAFF.

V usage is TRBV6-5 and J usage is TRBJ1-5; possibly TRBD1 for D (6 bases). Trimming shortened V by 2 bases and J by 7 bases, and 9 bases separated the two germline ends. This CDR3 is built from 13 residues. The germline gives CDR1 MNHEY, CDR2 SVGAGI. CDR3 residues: CASSYQGNQPQHF. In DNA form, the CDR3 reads TGTGCCAGCAGTTACCAGGGGAACCAGCCCCAGCATTTT.

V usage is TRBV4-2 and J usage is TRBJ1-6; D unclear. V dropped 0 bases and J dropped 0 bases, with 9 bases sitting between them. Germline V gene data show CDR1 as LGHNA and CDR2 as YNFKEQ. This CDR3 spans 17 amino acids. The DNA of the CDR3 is TGTGCCAGCAGCCAAGATGCTCAGGCCTCCTATAATTCACCCCTCCACTTT. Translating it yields CASSQDAQASYNSPLHF.